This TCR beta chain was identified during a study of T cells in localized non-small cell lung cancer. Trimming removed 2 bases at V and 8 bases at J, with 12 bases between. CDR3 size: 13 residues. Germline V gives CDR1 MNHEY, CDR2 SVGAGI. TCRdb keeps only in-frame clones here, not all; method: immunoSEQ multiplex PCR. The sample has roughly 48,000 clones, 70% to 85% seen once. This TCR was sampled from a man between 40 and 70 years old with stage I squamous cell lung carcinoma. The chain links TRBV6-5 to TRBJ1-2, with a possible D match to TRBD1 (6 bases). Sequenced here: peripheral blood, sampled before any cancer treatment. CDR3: CASSYGEGGGYTF. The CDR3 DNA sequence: TGTGCCAGCAGTTACGGGGAGGGGGGAGGCTACACCTTC.